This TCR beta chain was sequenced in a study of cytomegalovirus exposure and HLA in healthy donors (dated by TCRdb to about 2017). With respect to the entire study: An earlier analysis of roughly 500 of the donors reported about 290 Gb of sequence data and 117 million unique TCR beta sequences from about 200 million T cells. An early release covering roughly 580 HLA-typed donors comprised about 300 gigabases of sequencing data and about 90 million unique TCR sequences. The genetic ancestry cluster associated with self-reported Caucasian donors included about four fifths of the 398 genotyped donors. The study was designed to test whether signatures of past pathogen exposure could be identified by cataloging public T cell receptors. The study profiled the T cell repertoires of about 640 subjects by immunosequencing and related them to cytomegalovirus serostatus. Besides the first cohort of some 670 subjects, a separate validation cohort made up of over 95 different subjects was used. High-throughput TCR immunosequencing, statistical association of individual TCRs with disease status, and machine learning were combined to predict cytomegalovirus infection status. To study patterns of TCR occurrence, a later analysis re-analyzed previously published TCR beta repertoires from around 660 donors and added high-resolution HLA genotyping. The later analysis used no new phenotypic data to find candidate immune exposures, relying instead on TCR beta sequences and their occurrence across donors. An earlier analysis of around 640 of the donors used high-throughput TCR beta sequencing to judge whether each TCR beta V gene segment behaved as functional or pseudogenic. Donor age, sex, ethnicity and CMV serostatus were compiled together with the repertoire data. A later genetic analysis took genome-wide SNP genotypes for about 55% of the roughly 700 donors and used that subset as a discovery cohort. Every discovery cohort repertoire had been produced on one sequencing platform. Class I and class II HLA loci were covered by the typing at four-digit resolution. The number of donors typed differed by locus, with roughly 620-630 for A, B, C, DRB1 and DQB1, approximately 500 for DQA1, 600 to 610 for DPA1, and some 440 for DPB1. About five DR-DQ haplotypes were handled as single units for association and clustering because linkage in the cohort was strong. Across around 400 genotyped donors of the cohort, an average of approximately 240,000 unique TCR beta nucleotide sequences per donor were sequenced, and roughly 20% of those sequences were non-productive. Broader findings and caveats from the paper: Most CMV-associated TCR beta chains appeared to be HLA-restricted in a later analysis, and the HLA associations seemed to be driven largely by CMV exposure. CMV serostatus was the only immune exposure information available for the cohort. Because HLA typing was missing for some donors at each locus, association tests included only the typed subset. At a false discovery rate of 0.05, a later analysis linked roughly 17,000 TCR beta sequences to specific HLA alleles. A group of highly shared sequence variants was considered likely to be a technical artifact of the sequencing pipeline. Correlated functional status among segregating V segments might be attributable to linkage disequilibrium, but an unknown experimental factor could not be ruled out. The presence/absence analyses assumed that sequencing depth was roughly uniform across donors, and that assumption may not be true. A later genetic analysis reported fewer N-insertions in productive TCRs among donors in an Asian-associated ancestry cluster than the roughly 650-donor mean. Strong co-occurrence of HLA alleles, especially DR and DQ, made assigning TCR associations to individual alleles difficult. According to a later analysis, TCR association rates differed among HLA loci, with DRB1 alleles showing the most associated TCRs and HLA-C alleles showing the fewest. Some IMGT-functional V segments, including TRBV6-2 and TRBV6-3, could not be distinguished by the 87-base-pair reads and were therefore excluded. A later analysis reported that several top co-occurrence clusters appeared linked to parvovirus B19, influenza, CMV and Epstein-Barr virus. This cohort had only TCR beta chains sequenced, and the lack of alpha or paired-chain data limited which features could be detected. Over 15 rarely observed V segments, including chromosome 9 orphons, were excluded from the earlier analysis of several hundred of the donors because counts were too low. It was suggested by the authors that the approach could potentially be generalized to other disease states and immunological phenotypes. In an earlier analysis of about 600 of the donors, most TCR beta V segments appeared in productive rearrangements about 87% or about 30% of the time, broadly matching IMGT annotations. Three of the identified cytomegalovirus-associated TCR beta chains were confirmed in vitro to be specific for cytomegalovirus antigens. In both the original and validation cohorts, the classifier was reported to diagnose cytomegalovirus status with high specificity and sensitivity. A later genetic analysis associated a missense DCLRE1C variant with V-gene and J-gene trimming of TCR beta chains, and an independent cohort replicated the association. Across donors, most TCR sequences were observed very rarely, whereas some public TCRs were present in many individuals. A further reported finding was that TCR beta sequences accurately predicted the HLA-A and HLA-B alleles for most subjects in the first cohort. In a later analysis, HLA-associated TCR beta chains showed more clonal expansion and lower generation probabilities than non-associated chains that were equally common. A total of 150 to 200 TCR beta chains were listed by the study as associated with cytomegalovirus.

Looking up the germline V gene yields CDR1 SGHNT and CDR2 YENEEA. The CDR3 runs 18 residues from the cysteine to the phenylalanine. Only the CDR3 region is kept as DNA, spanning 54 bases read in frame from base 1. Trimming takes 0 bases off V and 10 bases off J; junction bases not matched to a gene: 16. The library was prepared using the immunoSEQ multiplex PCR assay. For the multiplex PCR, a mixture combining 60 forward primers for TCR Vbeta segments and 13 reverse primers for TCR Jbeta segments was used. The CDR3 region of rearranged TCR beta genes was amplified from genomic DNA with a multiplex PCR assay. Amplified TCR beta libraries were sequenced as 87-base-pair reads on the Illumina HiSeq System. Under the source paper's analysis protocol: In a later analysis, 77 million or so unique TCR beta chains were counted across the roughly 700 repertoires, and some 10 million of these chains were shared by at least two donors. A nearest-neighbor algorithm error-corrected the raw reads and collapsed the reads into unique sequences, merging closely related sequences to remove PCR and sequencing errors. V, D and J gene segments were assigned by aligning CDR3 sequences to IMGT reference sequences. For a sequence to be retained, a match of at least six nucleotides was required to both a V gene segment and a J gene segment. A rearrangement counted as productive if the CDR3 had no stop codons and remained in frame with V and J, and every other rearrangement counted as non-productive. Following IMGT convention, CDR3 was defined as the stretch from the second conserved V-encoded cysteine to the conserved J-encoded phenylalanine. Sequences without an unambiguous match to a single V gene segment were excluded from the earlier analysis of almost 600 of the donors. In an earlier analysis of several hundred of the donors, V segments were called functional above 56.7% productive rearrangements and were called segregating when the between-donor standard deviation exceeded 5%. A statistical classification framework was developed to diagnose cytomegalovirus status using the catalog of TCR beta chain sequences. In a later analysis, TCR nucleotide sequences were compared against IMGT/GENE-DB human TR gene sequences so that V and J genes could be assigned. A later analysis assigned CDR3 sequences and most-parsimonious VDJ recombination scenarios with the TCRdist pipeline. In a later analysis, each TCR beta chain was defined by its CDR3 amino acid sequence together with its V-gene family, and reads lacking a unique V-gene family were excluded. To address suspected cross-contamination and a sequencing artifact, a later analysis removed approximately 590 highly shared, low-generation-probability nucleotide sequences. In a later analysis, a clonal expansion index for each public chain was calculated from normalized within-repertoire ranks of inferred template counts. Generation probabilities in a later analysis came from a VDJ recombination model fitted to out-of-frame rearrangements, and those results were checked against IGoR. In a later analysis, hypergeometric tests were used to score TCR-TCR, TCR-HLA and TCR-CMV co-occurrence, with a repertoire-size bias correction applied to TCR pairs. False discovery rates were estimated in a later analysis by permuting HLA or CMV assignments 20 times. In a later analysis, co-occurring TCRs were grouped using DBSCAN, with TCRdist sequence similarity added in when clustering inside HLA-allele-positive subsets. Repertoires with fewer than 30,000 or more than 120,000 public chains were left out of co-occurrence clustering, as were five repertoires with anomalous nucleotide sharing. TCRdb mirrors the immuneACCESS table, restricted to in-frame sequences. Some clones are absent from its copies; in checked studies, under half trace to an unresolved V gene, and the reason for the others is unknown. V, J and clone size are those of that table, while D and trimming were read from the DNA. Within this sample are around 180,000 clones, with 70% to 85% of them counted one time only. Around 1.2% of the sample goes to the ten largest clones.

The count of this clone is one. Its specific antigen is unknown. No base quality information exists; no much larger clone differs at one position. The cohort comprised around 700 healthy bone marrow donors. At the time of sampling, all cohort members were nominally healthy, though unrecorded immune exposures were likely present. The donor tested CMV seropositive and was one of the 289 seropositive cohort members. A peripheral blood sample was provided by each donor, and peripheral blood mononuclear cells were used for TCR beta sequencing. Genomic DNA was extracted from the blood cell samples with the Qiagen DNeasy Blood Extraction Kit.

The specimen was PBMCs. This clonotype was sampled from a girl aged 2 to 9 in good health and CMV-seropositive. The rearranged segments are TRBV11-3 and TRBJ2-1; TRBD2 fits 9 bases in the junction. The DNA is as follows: TGTGCCAGCAGCTTAGAAGTTGGTAGCCTAGCGGGACCTGGGGAGCAGTTCTTC. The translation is CASSLEVGSLAGPGEQFF. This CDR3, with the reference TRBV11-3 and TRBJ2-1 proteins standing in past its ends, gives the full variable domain EAGVVQSPRYKIIEKKQPVAFWCNPISGHNTLYWYLQNLGQGPELLIRYENEEAVDDSQLPKDRFSAERLKGVDSTLKIQPAELGDSAVYLCASSLEVGSLAGPGEQFFGPGTRLTVL.